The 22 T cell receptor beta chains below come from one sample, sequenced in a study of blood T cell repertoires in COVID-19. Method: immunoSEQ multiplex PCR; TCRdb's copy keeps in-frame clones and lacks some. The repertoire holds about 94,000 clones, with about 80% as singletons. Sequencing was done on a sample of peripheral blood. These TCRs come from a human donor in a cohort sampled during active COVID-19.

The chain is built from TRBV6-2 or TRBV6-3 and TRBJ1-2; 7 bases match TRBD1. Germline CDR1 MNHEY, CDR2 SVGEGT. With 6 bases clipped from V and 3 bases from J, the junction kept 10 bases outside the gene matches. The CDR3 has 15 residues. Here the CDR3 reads CASSITGDSDYGYTF. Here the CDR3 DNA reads TGTGCCAGCAGCATTACAGGGGACTCGGACTATGGCTACACCTTC.

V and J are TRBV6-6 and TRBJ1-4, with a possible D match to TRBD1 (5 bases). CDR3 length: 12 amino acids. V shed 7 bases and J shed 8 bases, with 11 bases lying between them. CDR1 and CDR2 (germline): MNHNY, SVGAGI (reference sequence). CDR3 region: CASNLPGEKLFF. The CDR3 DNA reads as TGTGCCAGCAACCTCCCAGGGGAAAAACTGTTTTTT.

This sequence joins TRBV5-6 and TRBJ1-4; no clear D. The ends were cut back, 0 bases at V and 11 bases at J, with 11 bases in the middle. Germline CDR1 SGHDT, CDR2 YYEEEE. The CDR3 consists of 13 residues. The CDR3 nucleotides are TGTGCCAGCAGCTTGGGGGCCCAGAGTAAACTGTTTTTT. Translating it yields CASSLGAQSKLFF.

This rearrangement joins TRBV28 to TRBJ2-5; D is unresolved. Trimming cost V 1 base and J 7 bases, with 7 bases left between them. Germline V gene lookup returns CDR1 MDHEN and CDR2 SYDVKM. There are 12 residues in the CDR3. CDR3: CASSLLPGTQYF. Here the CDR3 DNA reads TGTGCCAGCAGTTTATTGCCGGGGACCCAGTACTTC.

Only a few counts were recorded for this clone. CDR3 nucleotide sequence: TGTGCCAGCAGCTTGGAATACAGGGATAGGGAGCCCCAGCATTTT. This sequence encodes CASSLEYRDREPQHF. The chain employs TRBV5-6 and TRBJ1-5; perhaps TRBD1 as D (6 bases). Between the trimmed V and J ends, which lost 0 bases and 8 bases, there was a span of 15 bases. CDR3 size: 15 residues. Germline V CDR1 and CDR2: SGHDT, YYEEEE.

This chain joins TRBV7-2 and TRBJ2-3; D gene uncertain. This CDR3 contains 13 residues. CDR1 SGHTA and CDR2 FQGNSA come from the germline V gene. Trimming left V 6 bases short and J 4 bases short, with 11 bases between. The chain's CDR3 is CASSLRRADTQYF. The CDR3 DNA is TGTGCCAGCAGTTTGAGACGGGCAGATACGCAGTATTTT.

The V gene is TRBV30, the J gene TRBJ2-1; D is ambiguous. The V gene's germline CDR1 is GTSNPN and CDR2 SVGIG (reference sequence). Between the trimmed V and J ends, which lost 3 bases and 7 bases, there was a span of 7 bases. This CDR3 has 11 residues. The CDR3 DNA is TGTGCCTGGAGGTTGTTAAATGAGCAGTTCTTC. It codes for CAWRLLNEQFF.

CDR3 amino acids: CASSNRNVRTLFRGNEQFF. Here the CDR3 DNA reads TGTGCCAGCAGCAATAGGAACGTACGAACCCTTTTTCGGGGCAATGAGCAGTTCTTC. The chain combines TRBV21-1 with TRBJ2-1; no check of the table's D call, TRBD2, against the DNA was made. TRBV21-1 is tagged as a pseudogene. The CDR3 length is 19 residues.

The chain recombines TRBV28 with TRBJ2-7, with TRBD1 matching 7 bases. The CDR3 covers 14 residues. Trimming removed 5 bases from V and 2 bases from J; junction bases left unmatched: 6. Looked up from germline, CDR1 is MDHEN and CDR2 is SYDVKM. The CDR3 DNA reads TGTGCCAGCAGTCGACAGGGCCCCCCCTACGAGCAGTACTTC. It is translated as CASSRQGPPYEQYF.

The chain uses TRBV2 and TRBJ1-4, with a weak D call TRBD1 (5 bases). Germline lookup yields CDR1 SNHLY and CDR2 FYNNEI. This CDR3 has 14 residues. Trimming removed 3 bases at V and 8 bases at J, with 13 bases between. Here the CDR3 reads CASSDQGPREKLFF. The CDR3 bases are TGTGCCAGCAGTGACCAGGGCCCTAGAGAAAAACTGTTTTTT.

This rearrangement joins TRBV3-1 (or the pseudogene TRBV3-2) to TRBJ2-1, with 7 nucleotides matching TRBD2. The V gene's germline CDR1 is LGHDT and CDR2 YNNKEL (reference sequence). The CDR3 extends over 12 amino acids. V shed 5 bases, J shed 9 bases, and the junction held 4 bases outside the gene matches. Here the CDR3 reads CASSVPGGEQFF. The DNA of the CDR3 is TGTGCCAGCAGCGTACCGGGGGGTGAGCAGTTCTTC.

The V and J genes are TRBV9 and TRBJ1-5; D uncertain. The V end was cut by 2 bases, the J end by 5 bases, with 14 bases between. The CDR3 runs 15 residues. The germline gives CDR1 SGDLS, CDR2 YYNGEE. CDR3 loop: CASSVGSSQYQPQHF. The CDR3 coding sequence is TGTGCCAGCAGCGTGGGGAGCTCCCAGTATCAGCCCCAGCATTTT.

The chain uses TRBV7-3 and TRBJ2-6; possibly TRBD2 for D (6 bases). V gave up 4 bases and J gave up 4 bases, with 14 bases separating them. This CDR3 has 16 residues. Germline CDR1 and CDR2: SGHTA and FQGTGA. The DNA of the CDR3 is TGTGCCAGCAGCTCCCGTGGGGCGGGAGGGGCCAACGTCCTGACTTTC. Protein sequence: CASSSRGAGGANVLTF.

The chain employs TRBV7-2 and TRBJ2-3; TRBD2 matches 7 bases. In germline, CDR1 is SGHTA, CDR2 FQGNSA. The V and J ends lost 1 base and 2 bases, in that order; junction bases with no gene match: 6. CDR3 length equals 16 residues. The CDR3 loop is CASSLGSGLLTDTQYF. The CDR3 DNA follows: TGTGCCAGCAGCTTAGGTTCGGGACTACTCACAGATACGCAGTATTTT.

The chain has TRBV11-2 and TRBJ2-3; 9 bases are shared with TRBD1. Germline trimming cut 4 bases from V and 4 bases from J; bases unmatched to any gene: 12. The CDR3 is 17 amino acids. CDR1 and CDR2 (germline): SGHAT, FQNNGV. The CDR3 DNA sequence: TGTGCCAGCAGCTCTGACAGGGGGGGGTTTCAGGCAGATACGCAGTATTTT. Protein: CASSSDRGGFQADTQYF.

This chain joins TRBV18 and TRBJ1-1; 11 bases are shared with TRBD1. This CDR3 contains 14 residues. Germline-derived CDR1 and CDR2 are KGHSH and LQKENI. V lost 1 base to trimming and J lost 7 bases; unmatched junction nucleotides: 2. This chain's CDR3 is CASSPRDRGNEAFF. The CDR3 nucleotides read TGTGCCAGCTCACCACGGGACAGGGGGAATGAAGCTTTCTTT.

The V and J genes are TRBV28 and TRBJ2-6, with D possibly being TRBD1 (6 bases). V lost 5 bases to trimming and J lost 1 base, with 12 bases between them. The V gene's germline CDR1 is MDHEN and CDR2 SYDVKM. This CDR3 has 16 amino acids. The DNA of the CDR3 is TGTGCCAGCAGTCCGTACAGGGTATCTGGGGCCAACGTCCTGACTTTC. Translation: CASSPYRVSGANVLTF.

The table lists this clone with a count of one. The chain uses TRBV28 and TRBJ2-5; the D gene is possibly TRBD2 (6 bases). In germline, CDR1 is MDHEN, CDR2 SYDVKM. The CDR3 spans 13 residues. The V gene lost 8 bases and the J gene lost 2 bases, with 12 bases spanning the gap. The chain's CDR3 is CASSRLVQETQYF. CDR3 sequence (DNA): TGTGCCAGCTCTAGACTAGTTCAAGAGACCCAGTACTTC.

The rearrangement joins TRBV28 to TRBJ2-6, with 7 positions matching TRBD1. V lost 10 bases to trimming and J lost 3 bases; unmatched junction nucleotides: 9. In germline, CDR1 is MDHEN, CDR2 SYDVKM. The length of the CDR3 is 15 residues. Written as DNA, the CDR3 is TGTGCCACCACAGGGGTAGGAGGTGGGGCCAACGTCCTGACTTTC. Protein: CATTGVGGGANVLTF.

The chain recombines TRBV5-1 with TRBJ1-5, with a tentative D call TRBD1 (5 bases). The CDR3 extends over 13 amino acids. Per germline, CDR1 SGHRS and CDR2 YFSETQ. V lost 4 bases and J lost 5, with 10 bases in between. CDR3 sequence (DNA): TGCGCCAGCAGCCCCGGGGGGGATCAGCCCCAGCATTTT. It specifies CASSPGGDQPQHF.

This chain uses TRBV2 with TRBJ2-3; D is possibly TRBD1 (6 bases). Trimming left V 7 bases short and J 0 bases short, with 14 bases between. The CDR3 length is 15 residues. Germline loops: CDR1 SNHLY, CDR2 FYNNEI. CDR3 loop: CASKRQAGSTDTQYF. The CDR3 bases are TGTGCCAGCAAGAGACAGGCCGGGAGCACAGATACGCAGTATTTT.

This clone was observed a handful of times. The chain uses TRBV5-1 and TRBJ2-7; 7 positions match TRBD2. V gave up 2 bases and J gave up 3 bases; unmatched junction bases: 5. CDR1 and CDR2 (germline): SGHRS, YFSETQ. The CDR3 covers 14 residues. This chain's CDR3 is CASSFGGSIYEQYF. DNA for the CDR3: TGCGCCAGCAGCTTTGGCGGGAGTATCTACGAGCAGTACTTC.